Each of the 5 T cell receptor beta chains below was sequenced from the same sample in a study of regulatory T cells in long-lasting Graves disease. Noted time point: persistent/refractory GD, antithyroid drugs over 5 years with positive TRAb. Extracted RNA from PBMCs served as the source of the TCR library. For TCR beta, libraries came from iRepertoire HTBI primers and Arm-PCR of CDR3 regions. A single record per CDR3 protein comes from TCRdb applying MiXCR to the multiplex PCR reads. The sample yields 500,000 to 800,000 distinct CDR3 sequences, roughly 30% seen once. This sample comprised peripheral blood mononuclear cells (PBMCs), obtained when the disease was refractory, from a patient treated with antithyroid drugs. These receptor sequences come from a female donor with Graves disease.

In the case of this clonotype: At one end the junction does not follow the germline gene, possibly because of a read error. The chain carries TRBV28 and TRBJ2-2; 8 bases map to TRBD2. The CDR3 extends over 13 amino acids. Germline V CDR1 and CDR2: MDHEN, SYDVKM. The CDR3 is CASSLSPAGGLFF. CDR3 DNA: TGTGCCAGCAGTTTGTCCCCGGCGGGGGGGCTGTTTTTT.

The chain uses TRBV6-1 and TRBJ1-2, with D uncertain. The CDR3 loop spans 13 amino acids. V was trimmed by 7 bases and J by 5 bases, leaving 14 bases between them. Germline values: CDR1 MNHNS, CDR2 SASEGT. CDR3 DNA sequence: TGTGCCAGCAAAATAGTGGGCTTTTATGGCTACACCTTC. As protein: CASKIVGFYGYTF.

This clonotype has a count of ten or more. The CDR3 sequence is CASSPDRRGGYTF. In nucleotides, the CDR3 is TGTGCCAGCAGCCCGGACAGGCGGGGCGGCTACACCTTC. The rearrangement uses TRBV12-3 or TRBV12-4 and TRBJ1-2, with TRBD1 matching over 7 bases. The junction had 9 bases not matched to a gene; V was cut back by 6 bases and J by 8 bases. This CDR3 is built from 13 residues.

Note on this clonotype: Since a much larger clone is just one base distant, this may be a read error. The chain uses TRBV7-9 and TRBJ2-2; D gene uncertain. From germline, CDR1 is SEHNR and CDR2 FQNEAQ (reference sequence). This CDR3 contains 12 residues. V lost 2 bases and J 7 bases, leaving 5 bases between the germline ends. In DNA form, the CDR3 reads TGTGCCAGCAGCTTATGGGGCGGGGAGCTGTTTTTT. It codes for CASSLWGGELFF.

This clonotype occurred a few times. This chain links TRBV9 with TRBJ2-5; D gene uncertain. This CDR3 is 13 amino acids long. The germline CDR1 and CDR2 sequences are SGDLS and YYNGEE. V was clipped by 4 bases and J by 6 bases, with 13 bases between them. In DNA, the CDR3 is TGTGCCAGCAGCTCCTCGGTCCGACAGACCCAGTACTTC. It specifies CASSSSVRQTQYF.